This section outlines one TCR beta chain sequence together with its context. No antigen is known for it. The V and J ends lost 11 bases and 0 bases respectively, with 19 bases between them. There are 15 residues in the CDR3. Germline loops: CDR1 SGHTA, CDR2 FQGNSA. The data stem from a study of blood T cells in healthy people across ages. Overall study: Per every two T cells, about one barcoded beta molecule was captured by template switching.

Study results and limitations: Naive and antigen-experienced cells could not be conclusively compared, given unsorted PBMCs.

Alongside a J-beta primer mix, a sample-barcoded 5' primer served in a second PCR lasting about 7 to 12 cycles. TCRdb re-derived calls from the 5' RACE reads in MiXCR, one entry per CDR3 protein. There are 1.5 million to 2 million distinct CDR3 sequences in the sample; around 36% occur only once, and approximately 10% lies in the top ten. Material: blood. The source is a woman between 25 and 40 years old in good health. V and J are TRBV7-2 and TRBJ1-2; the D gene is possibly TRBD1 (5 bases). CDR3 residues: CALRGGRGTNYGYTF. The DNA of the CDR3 is TGTGCCCTACGGGGCGGGCGCGGGACTAACTATGGCTACACCTTC.